Listed below are T cell receptor beta chains from one sample, sequenced in a study of cytomegalovirus exposure and HLA in healthy donors. Libraries were prepared by immunoSEQ multiplex PCR; TCRdb keeps only in-frame clonotypes and omits some of them. This table holds about 150,000 clones, more than 8% found once. What was sequenced was PBMCs. These TCRs come from a man over 45 in good health and CMV-seronegative. CDR3s include the opening cysteine and the closing phenylalanine or tryptophan. The order of the fields is clone size, J gene, V gene, D gene, CDR3 protein, CDR3 DNA. A D gene is named only where the DNA matches it firmly. Not every row has a clone size; where given, it reads once, few, many or a size class.

NA	TRBJ1-3	TRBV6-1	NA	CASSDPPYEREGNTIYF	TGTGCCAGCAGTGACCCCCCATACGAACGCGAGGGAAACACCATATATTTT
few	TRBJ1-5	TRBV6-5	NA	CAPKRNQPQHF	TGTGCCCCGAAGAGGAATCAGCCCCAGCATTTT
NA	TRBJ1-4	TRBV2	TRBD1	CASRTGQAPTNEKLFF	TGTGCCAGCAGAACCGGACAGGCCCCAACTAATGAAAAACTGTTTTTT
NA	TRBJ2-3	TRBV7-9	NA	CASSLAALEAADTQYF	TGTGCCAGCAGCTTAGCGGCCCTCGAAGCGGCAGATACGCAGTATTTT
few	TRBJ2-3	TRBV5-1	TRBD2	CASSLTSTTSGSIDTQYF	TGCGCCAGCAGCCTCACATCCACGACTAGCGGGAGTATAGATACGCAGTATTTT
NA	TRBJ1-2	TRBV15	NA	CATSRTGEALAGYTF	TGTGCCACCAGCAGAACCGGGGAAGCTCTCGCGGGCTACACCTTC
NA	TRBJ2-7	TRBV18	NA	CASSPSSLTYEQYF	TGTGCCAGCTCACCTTCGAGTCTAACCTACGAGCAGTACTTC
few	TRBJ2-5	TRBV25-1	TRBD1	CASSEFLTGESETQYF	TGTGCCAGCAGTGAGTTTTTGACAGGGGAGTCGGAGACCCAGTACTTC
NA	TRBJ2-2	TRBV5-1	NA	CASSLDGATGELFF	TGCGCCAGCAGCTTGGATGGAGCGACCGGGGAGCTGTTTTTT
few	TRBJ2-5	TRBV5-6	TRBD2	CASSLIGREGEETQYF	TGTGCCAGCAGCTTAATCGGTCGGGAGGGGGAAGAGACCCAGTACTTC
few	TRBJ2-2	TRBV2	TRBD1	CAGGRQGIAGELFF	TGTGCCGGGGGAAGACAGGGTATAGCCGGGGAGCTGTTTTTT
NA	TRBJ2-3	TRBV2	NA	CASLGSGEGGTDTQYF	TGTGCCAGCCTAGGTTCGGGAGAGGGCGGCACAGATACGCAGTATTTT
few	TRBJ1-1	TRBV30	NA	CAWSVMDGGEAFF	TGTGCCTGGAGTGTAATGGACGGGGGGGAAGCTTTCTTT
NA	TRBJ2-7	TRBV28	TRBD2	CASSFSGTSGFEQYF	TGTGCCAGCAGTTTCTCCGGGACTAGCGGCTTCGAGCAGTACTTC
NA	TRBJ2-1	TRBV6-6	NA	CASSSPQAGKGNEQFF	TGTGCCAGCAGCTCCCCTCAGGCGGGAAAGGGAAATGAGCAGTTCTTC
NA	TRBJ2-7	TRBV19	TRBD2	CASSTISGGNYEQYF	TGTGCCAGTAGCACGATTAGCGGGGGGAACTACGAGCAGTACTTC
NA	TRBJ1-2	TRBV7-2	NA	CASSYGETDVDYGYTF	TGTGCCAGCAGCTACGGGGAGACGGACGTCGATTATGGCTACACCTTC
few	TRBJ2-3	TRBV18	NA	CATLLTGGTDTQYF	TGTGCCACCCTCTTGACAGGCGGCACAGATACGCAGTATTTT
few	TRBJ2-7	TRBV5-1	NA	CASRLTSSYEQYF	TGCGCCAGCAGGCTGACTAGTTCCTACGAGCAGTACTTC
once	TRBJ2-7	TRBV5-4	NA	CASSRERVSYEQYF	TGTGCCAGCAGTCGCGAGCGGGTGTCCTACGAGCAGTACTTC
NA	TRBJ2-2	TRBV30	TRBD1	CAWRGTGGPGELFF	TGTGCCTGGCGGGGGACAGGGGGCCCCGGGGAGCTGTTTTTT
few	TRBJ1-5	TRBV5-1	NA	CASSSRTDRDSNQPQHF	TGCGCCAGCAGCTCACGGACAGATAGAGATAGCAATCAGCCCCAGCATTTT
NA	TRBJ1-2	TRBV21-1	NA	CASSKGGANRDRGLHGYTF	TGTGCCAGCAGCAAAGGGGGGGCGAACCGGGACAGGGGGCTCCATGGCTACACCTTC
NA	TRBJ1-1	TRBV11-2	TRBD1	CASSSNRGNTEAFF	TGTGCCAGCAGCTCGAACAGGGGGAACACTGAAGCTTTCTTT
NA	TRBJ2-3	TRBV6-1	TRBD2	CASSNSGGGTDTQYF	TGTGCCAGCAGTAATAGCGGGGGTGGGACAGATACGCAGTATTTT
NA	TRBJ2-7	TRBV19	NA	CVSSIGPGAYYEQYF	TGTGTCAGTAGTATAGGGCCAGGGGCTTACTACGAGCAGTACTTC
NA	TRBJ1-1	TRBV5-1	NA	CASSLGATDMNTEAFF	TGCGCCAGCAGCTTGGGGGCAACAGACATGAACACTGAAGCTTTCTTT
NA	TRBJ1-1	TRBV7-9	TRBD1	CASSLQGQGRTEAFF	TGTGCCAGCAGCTTGCAAGGACAGGGGCGCACTGAAGCTTTCTTT
NA	TRBJ2-2	TRBV29-1	TRBD2	CSVPGLAGGTNTGELFF	TGCAGCGTCCCCGGACTAGCGGGAGGCACGAACACCGGGGAGCTGTTTTTT
few	TRBJ1-2	TRBV19	NA	CASSIGRANYGYTF	TGTGCCAGTAGTATCGGGCGGGCTAACTATGGCTACACCTTC
few	TRBJ1-1	TRBV7-9	TRBD1	CASSQGQGNTEAFF	TGTGCCAGCAGCCAGGGACAGGGGAACACTGAAGCTTTCTTT
few	TRBJ2-5	TRBV5-4	NA	CQMWSGSAMKETQYF	TGTCAGATGTGGTCGGGTAGCGCGATGAAAGAGACCCAGTACTTC
few	TRBJ2-6	TRBV4-1	NA	CASSYTTGQLSGANVLTF	TGCGCCAGCAGCTATACAACAGGGCAATTGTCTGGGGCCAACGTCCTGACTTTC
few	TRBJ2-2	TRBV19	NA	CASSMGGPYTGELFF	TGTGCCAGTAGTATGGGGGGGCCGTACACCGGGGAGCTGTTTTTT
NA	TRBJ1-2	TRBV6-6	NA	CASSPEVLRANGYTF	TGTGCCAGCAGTCCCGAGGTACTGAGGGCAAATGGCTACACCTTC
NA	TRBJ2-7	TRBV29-1	NA	CSVISGTGSYEQYF	TGCAGCGTCATCTCCGGGACTGGATCCTACGAGCAGTACTTC
few	TRBJ2-1	TRBV11-3	TRBD2	CASSISGSWYNEQFF	TGTGCCAGCAGCATTAGCGGGAGTTGGTACAATGAGCAGTTCTTC
few	TRBJ2-7	TRBV27	TRBD1	CASSLWRQGAGEQYF	TGTGCCAGCAGTTTATGGAGACAGGGGGCTGGAGAGCAGTACTTC
NA	TRBJ2-3	TRBV11-2	NA	CASRNFGSRTDTQYF	TGTGCCAGCAGAAATTTCGGGAGTCGCACAGATACGCAGTATTTT
few	TRBJ2-2	TRBV2	TRBD1	CASSESTGDTGELFF	TGTGCCAGCAGTGAATCGACAGGGGACACCGGGGAGCTGTTTTTT
NA	TRBJ2-7	TRBV11-2	NA	CASSLPGKPYEQYF	TGTGCCAGCAGCTTACCGGGGAAGCCCTACGAGCAGTACTTC
NA	TRBJ1-6	TRBV7-2	TRBD1	CASSSLGQGRSYNSPLHF	TGTGCCAGCAGCTCTCTAGGACAGGGAAGGTCCTATAATTCACCCCTCCACTTT
NA	TRBJ2-1	TRBV5-1	TRBD2	CASSQQPRVVRAGGLGNEQFF	TGCGCCAGCAGCCAGCAGCCCCGGGTCGTTCGGGCGGGAGGACTCGGGAATGAGCAGTTCTTC
few	TRBJ2-3	TRBV2	NA	CASREGIWGTDTQYF	TGTGCCAGCAGGGAGGGGATTTGGGGCACAGATACGCAGTATTTT
few	TRBJ2-3	TRBV4-2	TRBD2	CASSQDSSGGPDTQYF	TGTGCCAGCAGCCAAGACTCCAGCGGGGGGCCCGATACGCAGTATTTT